The 24 T cell receptor beta chains below come from one sample, sequenced in a study of blood T cell repertoires in COVID-19. Assay used: immunoSEQ multiplex PCR; TCRdb lists only in-frame clones, some missing. Of some 300,000 clones listed, roughly 86% are singletons. The specimen was PBMCs or T cells enriched from blood (not recorded which). The receptors were gathered from a woman under 40 who had recovered from COVID-19.

The chain couples TRBV27 to TRBJ1-5; TRBD1 agrees at 7 bases. This CDR3 spans 15 amino acids. Germline lookup yields CDR1 MNHEY and CDR2 SMNVEV (reference sequence). V was clipped by 2 bases and J by 6 bases; unmatched bases: 7. The CDR3 spells CASSLGRQGGQPQHF. Here the CDR3 DNA reads TGTGCCAGCAGTTTAGGGAGGCAGGGGGGTCAGCCCCAGCATTTT.

V gene TRBV18 combines with J gene TRBJ2-6; D is possibly TRBD1 (6 bases). The CDR3 has 19 amino acids. CDR1 is KGHSH and CDR2 is LQKENI in the germline V gene. Trimming removed 6 bases at V and 0 bases at J, with 21 bases between. Written as DNA, the CDR3 is TGTGCCAGCTCCCCCCGCGAGGCAGGGGCCCACTCTGGGGCCAACGTCCTGACTTTC. Protein sequence: CASSPREAGAHSGANVLTF.

This rearrangement joins TRBV11-2 to TRBJ1-5; D unresolved. This CDR3 is built from 17 residues. The germline V and J ends were trimmed by 4 bases and 0 bases, with 16 bases remaining between them. Germline V CDR1 and CDR2: SGHAT, FQNNGV. The CDR3 loop reads CASSSLKVRYSNQPQHF. CDR3 coding DNA: TGTGCCAGCAGCTCTTTAAAAGTACGGTATAGCAATCAGCCCCAGCATTTT.

V and J are TRBV7-6 and TRBJ1-2, with TRBD1 matching 8 bases. In germline, CDR1 is SGHVS, CDR2 FNYEAQ. V lost 1 base to trimming and J lost 2 bases; unmatched junction nucleotides: 0. The CDR3 runs to 14 residues. The CDR3 region has the DNA TGTGCCAGCAGCTTAGGGACAGGGAACTATGGCTACACCTTC. It encodes CASSLGTGNYGYTF.

The chain has TRBV5-1 and TRBJ1-1; 7 nucleotides align to TRBD1. V lost 3 bases and J lost 10; bases outside the gene matches: 6. From germline, CDR1 is SGHRS and CDR2 YFSETQ. The CDR3 has 12 residues. The DNA for the CDR3 is TGCGCCAGCAGCTCAGGGGGACGCGGAGCTTTCTTT. Translated: CASSSGGRGAFF.

The J gene is TRBJ1-1, the V gene TRBV18; D unclear. The germline CDR1 and CDR2 sequences are KGHSH and LQKENI. The CDR3 extends over 15 amino acids. V gave up 3 bases and J gave up 2 bases, with 13 bases separating them. The CDR3 coding sequence is TGTGCCAGCTCACCTTCGCTTGTAGTCAACACTGAAGCTTTCTTT. Translating it yields CASSPSLVVNTEAFF.

The chain employs TRBV5-1 and TRBJ1-3; weak D call: TRBD1 (5 bases). Germline-derived CDR1 and CDR2 are SGHRS and YFSETQ. The ends were cut back, 0 bases at V and 0 bases at J, with 22 bases in the middle. The CDR3 consists of 20 residues. The CDR3 is CASSLAREGSPSFSGNTIYF. The CDR3 bases are TGCGCCAGCAGCTTGGCCAGGGAGGGCAGTCCCTCCTTCTCTGGAAACACCATATATTTT.

J is TRBJ1-2 and V is TRBV3-1 (or the pseudogene TRBV3-2), with D perhaps matching TRBD1 (5 bases). The germline V gene encodes CDR1 LGHDT and CDR2 YNNKEL (reference sequence). Trimming pared 0 bases from V and 5 bases from J, leaving 13 bases between. This CDR3 is built from 15 residues. This CDR3 is CASSQDGAEGYGYTF. In nucleotides, the CDR3 is TGTGCCAGCAGCCAAGATGGGGCGGAGGGGTATGGCTACACCTTC.

The CDR3 protein is CAWRRGRGTEAFF. CDR3 bases: TGTGCCTGGAGGAGGGGGCGGGGCACTGAAGCTTTCTTT. The rearrangement links TRBV30 to TRBJ1-1; 7 nucleotides agree with TRBD1. V was clipped by 3 bases and J by 4 bases; unmatched bases: 5. The V gene's germline CDR1 is GTSNPN and CDR2 SVGIG (reference sequence). The CDR3 loop spans 13 amino acids.

This clone was picked up one time. The V gene is TRBV5-4, the J gene TRBJ2-7, with 11 bases identical to TRBD2. The J segment lost 5 bases and the V segment lost 1 base, leaving 5 bases of the junction unmatched. This CDR3 region has 15 residues. Germline V gives CDR1 SGHNT, CDR2 YYREEE (reference sequence). The CDR3 DNA is TGTGCCAGCAGCTTGACTAGCGGGAGAAGCAACGAGCAGTACTTC. It is translated as CASSLTSGRSNEQYF.

The chain is built from TRBV5-1 and TRBJ2-7; perhaps TRBD2 as D (6 bases). The CDR3 loop spans 16 amino acids. The germline gives CDR1 SGHRS, CDR2 YFSETQ. V was clipped by 0 bases and J by 7 bases, with 20 bases between them. CDR3 loop: CASSLGGLSSTLEQYF. The CDR3 DNA follows: TGCGCCAGCAGCTTGGGGGGACTTTCCTCAACTCTGGAGCAGTACTTC. The whole variable domain, remainder taken from reference TRBV5-1 and TRBJ2-7, is KAGVTQTPRYLIKTRGQQVTLSCSPISGHRSVSWYQQTPGQGLQFLFEYFSETQRNKGNFPGRFSGRQFSNSRSEMNVSTLELGDSALYLCASSLGGLSSTLEQYFGPGTRLTVT.

The chain combines TRBV6-5 with TRBJ1-2, with D unresolved. Trimming removed 6 bases from V and 4 bases from J, with 9 bases in between. This CDR3 has 12 amino acids. Germline assignment: CDR1 MNHEY and CDR2 SVGAGI. CDR3 amino acids: CASSRGSYGYTF. The CDR3 DNA follows: TGTGCCAGCAGCCGCGGGAGCTATGGCTACACCTTC.

This clone was seen a single time. The gene calls are TRBV5-4 and TRBJ1-4; D remains unclear. The CDR3 consists of 15 residues. CDR1 SGHNT and CDR2 YYREEE come from the germline V gene (reference sequence). V lost 6 bases and J lost 0, with 12 bases in between. The CDR3 protein is CASMRWGATNEKLFF. CDR3 DNA: TGTGCCAGCATGCGGTGGGGAGCAACTAATGAAAAACTGTTTTTT.

The rearrangement joins TRBV10-3 to TRBJ2-7; 8 bases fit TRBD2. The CDR3 is made up of 13 amino acids. The ends lost 10 bases at V and 5 bases at J; junction bases unmatched: 10. From germline, CDR1 is ENHRY and CDR2 SYGVKD. In DNA, the CDR3 is TGTGCCACGGGGGGGCCCCTCCGGGACGAGCAGTACTTC. It codes for CATGGPLRDEQYF.

The chain links TRBV5-6 to TRBJ1-2; 7 nucleotides align to TRBD1. Germline values: CDR1 SGHDT, CDR2 YYEEEE. CDR3 length equals 15 residues. V was clipped by 4 bases and J by 1 base; unmatched bases: 7. The CDR3 here is CASSPGQLVNYGYTF. The CDR3 DNA sequence: TGTGCCAGCAGCCCGGGACAGCTGGTTAACTATGGCTACACCTTC.

The chain carries TRBV9 and TRBJ1-3, with D maybe TRBD1 (5 bases). The V gene's germline CDR1 is SGDLS and CDR2 YYNGEE. With 3 bases removed from V and 4 bases from J, the gap between germline ends came to 8 bases. The CDR3 has 13 residues. CDR3 sequence reads: CASSEGKGNTIYF. The CDR3 nucleotides are TGTGCCAGCAGCGAGGGGAAGGGAAACACCATATATTTT. The variable domain in full, with the rest retrieved from reference TRBV9 and TRBJ1-3, is DSGVTQTPKHLITATGQRVTLRCSPRSGDLSVYWYQQSLDQGLQFLIQYYNGEERAKGNILERFSAQQFPDLHSELNLSSLELGDSALYFCASSEGKGNTIYFGEGSWLTVV.

The genes are TRBV5-1 and TRBJ2-2; TRBD1 agrees at 7 bases. Looked up from germline, CDR1 is SGHRS and CDR2 is YFSETQ. Trimming cost V 0 bases and J 6 bases; bases outside gene matches: 5. The CDR3 loop spans 15 amino acids. The CDR3 DNA sequence: TGCGCCAGCAGCTTGGGCCAGGGGGTGTCCGGGGAGCTGTTTTTT. The encoded protein is CASSLGQGVSGELFF. Filled out from reference TRBV5-1 and TRBJ2-2, the complete variable domain reads KAGVTQTPRYLIKTRGQQVTLSCSPISGHRSVSWYQQTPGQGLQFLFEYFSETQRNKGNFPGRFSGRQFSNSRSEMNVSTLELGDSALYLCASSLGQGVSGELFFGEGSRLTVL.

This rearrangement joins TRBV7-2 to TRBJ1-1; D is uncertain. This CDR3 contains 11 residues. Germline CDR1 is SGHTA and CDR2 is FQGNSA. V was cut by 3 bases and J by 9 bases, with 8 bases left in between. This CDR3 reads CASSFSRKAFF. CDR3 in DNA: TGTGCCAGCAGCTTTTCCAGGAAAGCTTTCTTT.

This chain uses TRBV18 with TRBJ2-7, with 7 bases that match TRBD1. CDR1 and CDR2 (germline): KGHSH, LQKENI. With 3 bases clipped from V and 5 bases from J, the junction kept 13 bases outside the gene matches. The CDR3 length is 16 residues. DNA for the CDR3: TGTGCCAGCTCACCGATCGCCGGGACAGCTCCTCACGAGCAGTACTTC. It encodes CASSPIAGTAPHEQYF.

The CDR3 coding sequence is TGTGCCAGCCGGACAGGGATGACAGATACGCAGTATTTT. Translation gives CASRTGMTDTQYF. The chain carries TRBV19 and TRBJ2-3, with TRBD1 matching 8 bases. Germline CDR1 and CDR2: LNHDA and SQIVND (reference sequence). The CDR3 covers 13 residues. J gave up 3 bases and V 9 bases, and 5 bases lay outside the gene matches.

This chain joins TRBV10-3 and TRBJ1-2; possible D gene TRBD1, 6 bases. The germline V gene encodes CDR1 ENHRY and CDR2 SYGVKD. The CDR3 consists of 17 residues. The V and J ends lost 0 bases and 4 bases respectively, with 18 bases between them. CDR3: CAISESGHPLNLYGYTF. Here the CDR3 DNA reads TGTGCCATCAGTGAGTCGGGACATCCTCTCAATCTCTATGGCTACACCTTC.

V usage is TRBV4-1 and J usage is TRBJ2-1; a weak D match, TRBD2 (6 bases). Germline CDR1 and CDR2: MGHRA and YSYEKL. CDR3 length: 16 residues. The V gene lost 5 bases and the J gene lost 2 bases, with 16 bases spanning the gap. CDR3 loop: CASSISPGSPYNEQFF. Written as DNA, the CDR3 is TGCGCCAGCAGCATCTCCCCCGGGAGTCCCTACAATGAGCAGTTCTTC.

This rearrangement joins TRBV18 to TRBJ2-2, with D uncertain. The CDR3 totals 13 residues. V lost 6 bases to trimming and J lost 1 base, with 6 bases between them. Per germline, CDR1 KGHSH and CDR2 LQKENI. CDR3 protein: CASSVQNTGELFF. Written as DNA, the CDR3 is TGTGCCAGCTCCGTACAGAACACCGGGGAGCTGTTTTTT.

This CDR3 reads CASKLDGGAGATDTQYF. The CDR3 bases are TGTGCCAGCAAGCTTGATGGGGGGGCAGGGGCGACAGATACGCAGTATTTT. The chain carries TRBV5-4 and TRBJ2-3, with D perhaps matching TRBD2 (7 bases). Germline V gene lookup returns CDR1 SGHNT and CDR2 YYREEE (reference sequence). V dropped 6 bases and J dropped 3 bases, with 23 bases sitting between them. The CDR3 extends over 17 amino acids. Full variable domain (remainder filled in from reference TRBV5-4 and TRBJ2-3): ETGVTQSPTHLIKTRGQQVTLRCSSQSGHNTVSWYQQALGQGPQFIFQYYREEENGRGNFPPRFSGLQFPNYSSELNVNALELDDSALYLCASKLDGGAGATDTQYFGPGTRLTVL.